The 6 T cell receptor beta chains below were found in one sample sequenced in a study of blood T cell repertoires in COVID-19. Data came from immunoSEQ multiplex PCR; TCRdb stores just in-frame clones and leaves some out. The sample consists of over 300,000 clones, 70% to 90% of them appearing once. The sequenced sample consisted of peripheral blood. These receptors originate from a human donor in a cohort sampled during active COVID-19.

The chain employs TRBV6-5 and TRBJ2-1; 9 bases agree with TRBD1. V was pared by 6 bases and J by 14 bases, with 8 bases of the junction left unmatched. The CDR3 is made up of 12 amino acids. CDR1 and CDR2 from the germline V gene are MNHEY and SVGAGI. The CDR3 sequence is CASSDFRDREFF. CDR3 coding DNA: TGTGCCAGCAGCGACTTCCGGGACAGGGAGTTCTTC.

The DNA for the CDR3 is TGTGCCAGCAGAATCGGAGGTACCTATGGCTACACCTTC. This codes for CASRIGGTYGYTF. The J gene is TRBJ1-2, the V gene TRBV5-4; D not resolved. The CDR3 loop spans 13 amino acids. The germline V and J ends were trimmed by 5 bases and 4 bases, with 12 bases remaining between them. Per the germline V gene, CDR1 is SGHNT and CDR2 is YYREEE (reference sequence).

The chain recombines TRBV7-3 with TRBJ2-5, with D perhaps TRBD1 (6 bases). This CDR3 spans 16 amino acids. CDR1 SGHTA and CDR2 FQGTGA come from the germline V gene. The V and J ends lost 2 bases and 5 bases respectively, with 18 bases between them. The CDR3 DNA follows: TGTGCCAGCAGCTTAGGGATCATAGGGGGTGGGGAGACCCAGTACTTC. Translating it yields CASSLGIIGGGETQYF.

This clone has only one observation. The DNA for the CDR3 is TGTGCCAGCAATCACCAGGGAAGCGAAAAACTGTTTTTT. Its protein is CASNHQGSEKLFF. The chain uses TRBV28 and TRBJ1-4, with D maybe TRBD1 (5 bases). Germline CDR1 MDHEN, CDR2 SYDVKM. V was shortened by 7 bases and J by 8 bases, with 14 bases between the two germline ends. The CDR3 extends over 13 amino acids.

The chain is built from TRBV6-5 and TRBJ2-1; 8 nucleotides line up with TRBD2. CDR1 is MNHEY, CDR2 SVGAGI, per germline. The ends lost 6 bases at V and 4 bases at J; junction bases unmatched: 8. This CDR3 is built from 15 residues. CDR3 sequence: CASSRGQREYNEQFF. The CDR3 DNA is TGTGCCAGCAGCAGGGGCCAGCGGGAGTACAATGAGCAGTTCTTC.

The CDR3 here is CASSFRDRGSGNTIYF. Written as DNA, the CDR3 is TGTGCCAGCAGCTTCCGGGACAGGGGATCTGGAAACACCATATATTTT. The rearrangement joins TRBV11-2 to TRBJ1-3; 10 bases fit TRBD1. The CDR3 is 16 amino acids. Looked up from germline, CDR1 is SGHAT and CDR2 is FQNNGV. The ends lost 3 bases at V and 1 base at J; junction bases unmatched: 3.